This TCR beta chain came from a study of blood T cell repertoires in COVID-19. Study overall: T cells, B-cell-depleted T cells, or PBMCs provided the cDNA or gDNA that served as material.

Germline CDR1 is SGDLS and CDR2 is YYNGEE. The CDR3 sequence is 17 residues long. The ends lost 2 bases at V and 3 bases at J; junction bases unmatched: 11. Sequencing was performed with immunoSEQ multiplex PCR; in TCRdb, only in-frame clones are kept and a portion is missing. The sample holds around 81,000 clones, about 80% seen once. Material: peripheral blood. This clonotype originated in a man older than 75 with acute or convalescent COVID-19. The V gene is TRBV9, the J gene TRBJ2-3; 8 nucleotides agree with TRBD1. The chain's CDR3 is CASSVQIQGGRTDTQYF. The CDR3 DNA is TGTGCCAGCAGCGTTCAAATACAGGGGGGCAGGACAGATACGCAGTATTTT.